Listed here is a single T cell receptor (beta chain). Its antigen is currently unknown. The sample comes from a study of T cell responses to AZD1222 COVID-19 vaccine. Findings and limits, study-wide: At baseline, just a handful of AZD1222 recipients tested seropositive. The breadth and depth of Spike-specific TCRs increased once two AZD1222 doses had been given. Donors in the cohort were predominantly white British and more often female, and clonal diversity was possibly underestimated. Repertoires in all cases were sampled only once the peak T cell response had passed.

Generated by immunoSEQ multiplex PCR, the TCRdb table keeps only in-frame clones and is missing some. Of 140,000 or so clones listed, less than 95% are singletons. The germline gives CDR1 SEHNR, CDR2 FQNEAQ (reference sequence). Trimming took off 1 base at V and 4 bases at J, with 17 bases between the two ends. The CDR3 sequence is 17 residues long. Specimen: peripheral blood, collected 28 days after the second dose of the MenACWY control vaccine. The gene calls are TRBV7-9 and TRBJ1-3; unclear D gene. This sequence was found in an adult who received the MenACWY meningococcal vaccine as a control. The CDR3 DNA reads TGTGCCAGCAGCTTAGTCGCTTCAATTGGGCTCGGAAACACCATATATTTT. As protein: CASSLVASIGLGNTIYF. Complete variable domain (other parts from reference TRBV7-9 and TRBJ1-3): DTGVSQNPRHKITKRGQNVTFRCDPISEHNRLYWYRQTLGQGPEFLTYFQNEAQLEKSRLLSDRFSAERPKGSFSTLEIQRTEQGDSAMYLCASSLVASIGLGNTIYFGEGSWLTVV.